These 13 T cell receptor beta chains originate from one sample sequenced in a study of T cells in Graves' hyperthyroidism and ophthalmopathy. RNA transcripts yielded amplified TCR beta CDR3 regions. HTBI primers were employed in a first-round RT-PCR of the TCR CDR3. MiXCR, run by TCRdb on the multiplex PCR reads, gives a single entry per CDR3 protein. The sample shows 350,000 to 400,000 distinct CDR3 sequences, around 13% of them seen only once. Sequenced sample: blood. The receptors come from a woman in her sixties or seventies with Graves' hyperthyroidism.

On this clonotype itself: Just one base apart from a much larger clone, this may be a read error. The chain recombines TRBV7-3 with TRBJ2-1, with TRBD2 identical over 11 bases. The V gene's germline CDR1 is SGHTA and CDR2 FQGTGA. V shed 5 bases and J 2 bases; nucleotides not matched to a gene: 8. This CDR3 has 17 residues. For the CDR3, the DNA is TGTGCCAGCAGCACCTCCGGGACTAGCGGACCCTACAATGAGCAGTTCTTC. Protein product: CASSTSGTSGPYNEQFF.

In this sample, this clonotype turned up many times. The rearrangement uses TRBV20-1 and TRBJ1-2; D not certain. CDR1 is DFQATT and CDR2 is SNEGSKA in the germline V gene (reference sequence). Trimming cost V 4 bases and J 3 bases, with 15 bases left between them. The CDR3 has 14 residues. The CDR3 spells CSATPPTHHYGYTF. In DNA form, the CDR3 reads TGCAGTGCTACGCCCCCAACTCACCACTATGGCTACACCTTC.

In DNA form, the CDR3 reads TGTGCCACCAGTGACTCACACAGGGGAGGAGTGGAGACCCAGTACTTC. It is translated as CATSDSHRGGVETQYF. The chain joins TRBV24-1 to TRBJ2-5, with a tentative D call TRBD1 (7 bases). CDR1 is KGHDR and CDR2 is SFDVKD in the germline V gene. Trimming shortened V by 4 bases and J by 5 bases, and 19 bases separated the two germline ends. CDR3 length: 16 residues.

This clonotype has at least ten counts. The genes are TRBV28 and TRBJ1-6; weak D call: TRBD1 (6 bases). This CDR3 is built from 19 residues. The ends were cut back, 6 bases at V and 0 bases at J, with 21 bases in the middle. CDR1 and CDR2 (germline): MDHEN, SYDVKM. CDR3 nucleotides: TGTGCCAGCAGCCCCCCTTGGGGGCATCCCAACTCCTATAATTCACCCCTCCACTTT. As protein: CASSPPWGHPNSYNSPLHF.

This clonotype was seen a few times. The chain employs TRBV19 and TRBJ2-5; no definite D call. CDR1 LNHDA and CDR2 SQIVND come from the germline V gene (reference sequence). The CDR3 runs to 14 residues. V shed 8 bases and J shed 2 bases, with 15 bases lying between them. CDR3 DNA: TGTGCCAGTCGACCGACCCCCGCGCAAGAGACCCAGTACTTC. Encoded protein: CASRPTPAQETQYF.

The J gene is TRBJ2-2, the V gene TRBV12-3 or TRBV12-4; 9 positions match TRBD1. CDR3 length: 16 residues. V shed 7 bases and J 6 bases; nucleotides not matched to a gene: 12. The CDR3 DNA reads TGTGCCAGCATCCCCCCCGGGACAGGGTTAGCCGGGGAGCTGTTTTTT. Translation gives CASIPPGTGLAGELFF.

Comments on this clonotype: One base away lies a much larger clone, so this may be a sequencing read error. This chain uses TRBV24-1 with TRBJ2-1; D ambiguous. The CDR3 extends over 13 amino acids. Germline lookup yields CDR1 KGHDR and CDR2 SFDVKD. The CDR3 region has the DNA TGTGCCACCAGTCTTGACAACTACAATGAGCAGCTCTTC. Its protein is CATSLDNYNEQLF.

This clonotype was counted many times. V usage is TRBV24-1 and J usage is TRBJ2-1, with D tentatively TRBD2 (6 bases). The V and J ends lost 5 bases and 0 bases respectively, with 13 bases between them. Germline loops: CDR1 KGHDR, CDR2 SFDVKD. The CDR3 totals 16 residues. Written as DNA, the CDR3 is TGTGCCACCAGTGGGGCGGGACTGAGCTCCTACAATGAGCAGTTCTTC. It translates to CATSGAGLSSYNEQFF.

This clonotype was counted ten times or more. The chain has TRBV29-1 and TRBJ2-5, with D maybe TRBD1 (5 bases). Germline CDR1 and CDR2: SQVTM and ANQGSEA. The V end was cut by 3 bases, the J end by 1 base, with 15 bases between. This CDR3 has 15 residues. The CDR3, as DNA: TGCAGCGTTGATCCCCTTCCTGACAGCCAAGAGACCCAGTACTTC. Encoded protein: CSVDPLPDSQETQYF.

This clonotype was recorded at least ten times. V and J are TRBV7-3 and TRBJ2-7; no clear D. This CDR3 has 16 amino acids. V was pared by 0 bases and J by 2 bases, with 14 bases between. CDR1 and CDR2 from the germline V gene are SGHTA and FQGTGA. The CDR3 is CASSLTAGAETYEQYF. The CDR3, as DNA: TGTGCCAGCAGCTTAACCGCAGGCGCCGAGACCTACGAGCAGTACTTC.

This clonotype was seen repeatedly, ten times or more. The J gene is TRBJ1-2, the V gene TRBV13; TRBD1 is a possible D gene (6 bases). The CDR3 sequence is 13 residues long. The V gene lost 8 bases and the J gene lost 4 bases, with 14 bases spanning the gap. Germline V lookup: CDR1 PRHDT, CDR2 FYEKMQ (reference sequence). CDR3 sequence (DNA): TGTGCCAGCGAGGACAGTTTGTCCTATGGCTACACCTTC. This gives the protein CASEDSLSYGYTF. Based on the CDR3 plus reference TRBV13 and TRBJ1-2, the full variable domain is AAGVIQSPRHLIKEKRETATLKCYPIPRHDTVYWYQQGPGQDPQFLISFYEKMQSDKGSIPDRFSAQQFSDYHSELNMSSLELGDSALYFCASEDSLSYGYTFGSGTRLTVV.

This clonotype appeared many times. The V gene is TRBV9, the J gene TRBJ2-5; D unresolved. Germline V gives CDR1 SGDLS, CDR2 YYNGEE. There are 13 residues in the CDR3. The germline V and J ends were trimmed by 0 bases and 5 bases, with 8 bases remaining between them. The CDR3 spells CASSVVGEETQYF. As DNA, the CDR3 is TGTGCCAGCAGCGTAGTTGGCGAGGAGACCCAGTACTTC.

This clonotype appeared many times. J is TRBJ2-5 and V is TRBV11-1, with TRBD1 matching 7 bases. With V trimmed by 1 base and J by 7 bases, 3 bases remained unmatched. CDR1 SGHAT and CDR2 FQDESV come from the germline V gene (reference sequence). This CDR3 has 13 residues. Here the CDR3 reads CASSLGRQGTQYF. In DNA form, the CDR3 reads TGTGCCAGCAGCTTAGGCCGACAGGGGACCCAGTACTTC.